Reported below is one T cell receptor (beta chain). The antigen this receptor binds is unknown. One base away there is no much larger clone; base qualities are not given. This specimen comes from a study of cytomegalovirus exposure and HLA in healthy donors (dated by TCRdb to 2015 to 2018). In the study overall: In an earlier analysis of under 600 of the donors, less than 350 Gb of sequence data and roughly 100 million unique TCR beta sequences from about 179 million T cells were reported. A handful of DR-DQ haplotypes were handled as single units for association and clustering because linkage in the cohort was strong. The aim of the study was to test whether cataloging public T cell receptors could identify signatures of past pathogen exposure. Among the approximately 430 genotyped donors, 75% to 90% belonged to the genetic ancestry cluster associated with self-reported Caucasian donors. To predict cytomegalovirus infection status, the study combined high-throughput TCR immunosequencing, statistical association of individual TCRs with disease status, and machine learning. The study used immunosequencing to profile the T cell repertoires of several hundred subjects and linked those repertoires to cytomegalovirus serostatus. The number of donors typed differed by locus, with roughly 620-630 for A, B, C, DRB1 and DQB1, approximately 500 for DQA1, over 600 for DPA1, and 450 to 480 for DPB1. Donor age, sex, ethnicity and CMV serostatus were collected together with the repertoire data. Roughly 300 gigabases of sequencing data and roughly 81 million unique TCR sequences made up an early release that covered approximately 700 HLA-typed donors. All discovery cohort repertoires had been generated using a single sequencing platform. Rather than drawing on any new phenotypic data, the later analysis identified candidate immune exposures from TCR beta sequences and the way those sequences occurred across donors. In addition to the first cohort of approximately 650 subjects, a separate validation cohort of approximately 130 different subjects was used. On average, around 230,000 unique TCR beta nucleotide sequences were sequenced per donor among more than 350 genotyped donors of the cohort, with about 19% of those sequences being non-productive. Genome-wide SNP genotypes for about 65% of the roughly 700 donors were used in a later genetic analysis, which treated that subset as a discovery cohort. An earlier analysis of around 540 of the donors applied high-throughput TCR beta sequencing to assess whether each TCR beta V gene segment acted as functional or pseudogenic. To study patterns of TCR occurrence, a later analysis re-analyzed previously published TCR beta repertoires from around 670 donors and added high-resolution HLA genotyping. HLA typing included class I and class II loci at four-digit resolution. Broader findings and caveats from the paper: A later analysis found that HLA-associated TCR beta chains were more clonally expanded and had lower generation probabilities than equally common non-associated chains. In a later analysis, TCR association rates were found to vary across HLA loci, with the most associated TCRs seen for DRB1 alleles and the fewest for HLA-C alleles. Broadly in line with IMGT annotations, most TCR beta V segments showed up in productive rearrangements about 87% or about 30% of the time in an earlier analysis of under 700 of the donors. In a later analysis, most CMV-associated TCR beta chains were found to appear HLA-restricted, with HLA associations seemingly driven largely by CMV exposure. When HLA alleles, especially DR and DQ, strongly co-occurred, attributing TCR associations to individual alleles was difficult. A later analysis reported that several top co-occurrence clusters appeared linked to parvovirus B19, influenza, CMV and Epstein-Barr virus. HLA typing was unavailable for some donors at each locus, so association tests used only the typed subset. A further reported finding was that TCR beta sequences accurately predicted the HLA-A and HLA-B alleles for most subjects in the first cohort. Some IMGT-functional V segments, including TRBV6-2 and TRBV6-3, could not be told apart with the 87-base-pair reads, so those segments were excluded. It was suggested by the authors that the approach could potentially be generalized to other disease states and immunological phenotypes. The sequencing pipeline was judged likely to have produced a cluster of highly shared sequence variants as a technical artifact. Immune exposure information for the cohort was limited to CMV serostatus. Only TCR beta chains were sequenced in this cohort, and the absence of alpha or paired-chain data limited detectable features. In vitro tests confirmed that a few of the cytomegalovirus-associated TCR beta chains recognize cytomegalovirus antigens. V-gene and J-gene trimming of TCR beta chains was associated with a missense DCLRE1C variant in a later genetic analysis, and the association was replicated in an independent cohort. While some public TCRs were present in many individuals, most TCR sequences turned up only very rarely across donors. Some 15 rarely observed V segments, including chromosome 9 orphons, were excluded from the earlier analysis of about 600 of the donors because counts were too low. In the study, some 160 TCR beta chains were listed as associated with cytomegalovirus. Linkage disequilibrium might explain the correlated functional status among segregating V segments, but an unknown experimental factor could not be excluded. The classifier was reported to diagnose cytomegalovirus status with high specificity and sensitivity in both the original and validation cohorts. In a later genetic analysis, fewer N-insertions in productive TCRs were reported among donors in an Asian-associated ancestry cluster than the roughly 700-donor mean. Presence/absence analyses assumed roughly uniform sequencing depth across donors, an assumption that may not hold. In a later analysis, some 17,000 TCR beta sequences were associated with specific HLA alleles at a false discovery rate of 0.05.

V and J are truncated by 3 bases and 5 bases respectively, leaving an intervening sequence of 11 bases. The CDR3 runs 13 amino acids, cysteine and phenylalanine included. The read is trimmed to its CDR3 DNA, 39 bases read in frame from base 1. Reading the germline V gene (reference sequence) gives CDR1 SGHNT and CDR2 YYREEE. The library was obtained by the immunoSEQ multiplex PCR assay. For the multiplex PCR, a mixture combining 60 forward primers for TCR Vbeta segments and 13 reverse primers for TCR Jbeta segments was used. The CDR3 region of rearranged TCR beta genes was amplified from genomic DNA by a multiplex PCR assay. On the Illumina HiSeq System, the amplified TCR beta libraries were sequenced as 87-base-pair reads. The paper's data handling went like this. Across the 500 to 700 repertoires, a later analysis counted roughly 77 million unique TCR beta chains, roughly 11 million of which were shared by at least two donors. Raw reads were error-corrected and collapsed into unique sequences by a nearest-neighbor algorithm in which closely related sequences were merged to remove PCR and sequencing errors. To assign V, D and J gene segments, CDR3 sequences were aligned to IMGT reference sequences. Each retained sequence needed at least a six-nucleotide match to both a V gene segment and a J gene segment. A rearrangement was called productive if the CDR3 had no stop codons and remained in frame with V and J, and every other rearrangement was called non-productive. CDR3 was defined according to IMGT convention as the region running from the second conserved V-encoded cysteine to the conserved J-encoded phenylalanine. Sequences without an unambiguous match to a single V gene segment were excluded from the earlier analysis of over 500 of the donors. An earlier analysis of about 600 of the donors called V segments functional above 56.7% productive rearrangements and segregating when the between-donor standard deviation exceeded 5%. A statistical classification framework was built to diagnose cytomegalovirus status from the catalog of TCR beta chain sequences. V and J gene assignment, in a later analysis, came from comparing TCR nucleotide sequences with IMGT/GENE-DB human TR gene sequences. The TCRdist pipeline was used in a later analysis to assign CDR3 sequences and most-parsimonious VDJ recombination scenarios. In a later analysis, each TCR beta chain was defined by its CDR3 amino acid sequence together with its V-gene family, and reads without a unique V-gene family were excluded. As a way to deal with suspected cross-contamination and a sequencing artifact, a later analysis dropped 450 to 600 nucleotide sequences that were highly shared and had low generation probability. A later analysis calculated a clonal expansion index for each public chain from normalized within-repertoire ranks of inferred template counts. Generation probabilities in a later analysis came from a VDJ recombination model fitted to out-of-frame rearrangements, and those results were checked against IGoR. Hypergeometric tests were used in a later analysis to score TCR-TCR, TCR-HLA and TCR-CMV co-occurrence, with a repertoire-size bias correction applied to the TCR pairs. False discovery rates were estimated in a later analysis by permuting HLA or CMV assignments 20 times. In a later analysis, co-occurring TCRs were grouped using DBSCAN, and TCRdist sequence similarity was added for clustering within HLA-allele-positive subsets. Repertoires with fewer than 30,000 or more than 120,000 public chains, plus five repertoires with anomalous nucleotide sharing, were excluded from co-occurrence clustering. The table comes from immuneACCESS by way of TCRdb, which keeps in-frame sequences with V and J called. Part of the clones is missing from these tables; in studies checked, under half for an unresolved V gene and the rest for unknown reasons. V and J calls and clone size are copied from that table; D and trimming were computed from the DNA. The sample yields fewer than 200,000 clones; more than 65% were counted once. The ten largest clones represent 3.4% of the sample.

In total, more than 500 healthy bone marrow donors made up the cohort. At the time of sampling, all cohort members were nominally healthy, though unrecorded immune exposures were likely present. The donor tested CMV seropositive, placing the donor among the roughly 300 seropositive members of the cohort. A peripheral blood sample was collected from each donor, and TCR beta sequencing was performed on peripheral blood mononuclear cells. The Qiagen DNeasy Blood Extraction Kit was used to extract genomic DNA from the blood cell samples. Sequenced input: PBMCs. The receptor was isolated from a man aged 35 to 55 in good health and CMV-seropositive. The sequence is built from TRBV5-4 and TRBJ1-1; a weak D assignment points to TRBD1 (6 bases agree). The CDR3 protein: CASSSTDRTEAFF. The DNA is TGTGCCAGCAGCTCTACGGACAGAACTGAAGCTTTCTTT.